The source of this TCR beta chain is a study of T cell responses to AZD1222 COVID-19 vaccine. Study-level points and caveats: Sampling that yielded the repertoires occurred only after the peak T cell response. The sample set comprised mostly white British donors with more females, and clonal diversity was possibly underestimated.

Here immunoSEQ multiplex PCR was the method, and the copy in TCRdb shows in-frame clones only, minus some. The data show about 100,000 clones, about 88% seen once. With respect to this clone: Antigen: not known.

The CDR3 covers 15 residues. Germline loops: CDR1 SGDLS, CDR2 YYNGEE. With 4 bases removed from V and 2 bases from J, the gap between germline ends came to 13 bases. This sequence originates from an adult in good health. V and J are TRBV9 and TRBJ2-1, with a tentative D call TRBD1 (6 bases). The material sequenced was peripheral blood, taken on day 0 of AZD1222 vaccination. CDR3 nucleotides: TGTGCCAGCAGCCCAGGGGACGGACCCTACAATGAGCAGTTCTTC. Translating it yields CASSPGDGPYNEQFF.